These 3 T cell receptor beta chains originate from one sample sequenced in a study of blood T cell repertoires in COVID-19. TCRdb's copy holds only in-frame clones and misses some; the assay was immunoSEQ multiplex PCR. The repertoire includes hundreds of thousands of clones, 86% of them detected once, and 4% to 5% sits in the top ten. Sequenced material: PBMCs or T cells enriched from blood (not recorded which). Receptors were obtained from a man aged 25 to 40 who had recovered from COVID-19.

V usage is TRBV18 and J usage is TRBJ2-1; 7 nucleotides agree with TRBD2. The J segment lost 3 bases and the V segment lost 0 bases, leaving 2 bases of the junction unmatched. CDR3 length: 15 residues. Germline V lookup: CDR1 KGHSH, CDR2 LQKENI. CDR3: CASSPPGGSYNEQFF. CDR3 nucleotide sequence: TGTGCCAGCTCACCACCGGGGGGGAGCTACAATGAGCAGTTCTTC.

The gene calls are TRBV7-9 and TRBJ1-2; 8 bases map to TRBD1. CDR1 is SEHNR and CDR2 is FQNEAQ in the germline V gene (reference sequence). Germline trimming cut 4 bases from V and 6 bases from J; bases unmatched to any gene: 7. This CDR3 contains 14 residues. This CDR3 is CASSSQGAGDGYTF. The DNA for the CDR3 is TGTGCCAGCAGCTCCCAGGGGGCCGGAGATGGCTACACCTTC.

The V and J genes are TRBV4-1 and TRBJ2-5; a possible D gene is TRBD1 (6 bases). Germline-derived CDR1 and CDR2 are MGHRA and YSYEKL. V gave up 1 base and J gave up 7 bases, with 16 bases separating them. This CDR3 is built from 15 residues. CDR3 in amino acids: CASSQGWQGKGTQYF. The CDR3 DNA is TGCGCCAGCAGCCAAGGATGGCAGGGGAAGGGGACCCAGTACTTC.